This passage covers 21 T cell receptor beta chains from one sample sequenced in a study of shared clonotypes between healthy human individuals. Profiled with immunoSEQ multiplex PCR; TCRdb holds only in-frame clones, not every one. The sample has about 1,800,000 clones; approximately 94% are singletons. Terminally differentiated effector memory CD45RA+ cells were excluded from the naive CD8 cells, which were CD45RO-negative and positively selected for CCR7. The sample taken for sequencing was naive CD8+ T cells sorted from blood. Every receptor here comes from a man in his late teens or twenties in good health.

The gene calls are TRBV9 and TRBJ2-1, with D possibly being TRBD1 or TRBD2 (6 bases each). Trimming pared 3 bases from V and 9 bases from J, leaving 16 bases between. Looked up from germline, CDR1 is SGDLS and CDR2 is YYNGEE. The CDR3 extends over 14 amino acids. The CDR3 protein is CASSARKGGSEQFF. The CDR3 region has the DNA TGTGCCAGCAGCGCGAGAAAAGGGGGGTCTGAGCAGTTCTTC.

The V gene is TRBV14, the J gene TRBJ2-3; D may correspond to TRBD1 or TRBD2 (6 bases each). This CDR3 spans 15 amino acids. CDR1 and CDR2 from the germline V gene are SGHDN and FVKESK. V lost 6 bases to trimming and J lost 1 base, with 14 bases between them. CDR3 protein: CASRYTGGGTDTQYF. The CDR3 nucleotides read TGTGCCAGCAGATACACCGGGGGCGGCACAGATACGCAGTATTTT.

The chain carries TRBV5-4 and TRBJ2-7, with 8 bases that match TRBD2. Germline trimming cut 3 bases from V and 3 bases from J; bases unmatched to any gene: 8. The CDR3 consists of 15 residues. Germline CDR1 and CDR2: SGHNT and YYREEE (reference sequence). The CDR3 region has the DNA TGTGCCAGCAGCTCCGGTCGGGGGGGAGTCTACGAGCAGTACTTC. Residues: CASSSGRGGVYEQYF.

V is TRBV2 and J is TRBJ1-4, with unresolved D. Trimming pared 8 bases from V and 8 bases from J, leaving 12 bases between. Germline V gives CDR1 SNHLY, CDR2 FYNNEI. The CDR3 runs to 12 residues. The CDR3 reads CASLPRGEKLFF. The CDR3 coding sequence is TGTGCCAGCCTCCCTCGCGGGGAAAAACTGTTTTTT. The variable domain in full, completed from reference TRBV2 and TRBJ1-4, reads EPEVTQTPSHQVTQMGQEVILRCVPISNHLYFYWYRQILGQKVEFLVSFYNNEISEKSEIFDDQFSVERPDGSNFTLKIRSTKLEDSAMYFCASLPRGEKLFFGSGTQLSVL.

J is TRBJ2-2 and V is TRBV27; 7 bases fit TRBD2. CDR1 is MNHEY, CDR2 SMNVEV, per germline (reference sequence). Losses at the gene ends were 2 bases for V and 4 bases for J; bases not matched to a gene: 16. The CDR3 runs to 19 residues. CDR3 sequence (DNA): TGTGCCAGCAGTTTAGGGGGTATTGGGAGCGGGACTACCACCGGGGAGCTGTTTTTT. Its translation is CASSLGGIGSGTTTGELFF.

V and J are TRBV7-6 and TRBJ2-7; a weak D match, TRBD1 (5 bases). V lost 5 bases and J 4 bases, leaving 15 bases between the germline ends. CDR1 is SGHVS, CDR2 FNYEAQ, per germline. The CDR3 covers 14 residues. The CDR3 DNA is TGTGCCAGCAGCCTAGAGACAGAGGATTACGAGCAGTACTTC. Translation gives CASSLETEDYEQYF.

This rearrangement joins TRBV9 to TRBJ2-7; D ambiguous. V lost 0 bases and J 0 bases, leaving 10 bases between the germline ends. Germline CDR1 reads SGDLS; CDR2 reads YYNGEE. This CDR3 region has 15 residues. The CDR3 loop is CASSVDPNLSYEQYF. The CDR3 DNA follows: TGTGCCAGCAGCGTAGACCCGAATCTCTCCTACGAGCAGTACTTC.

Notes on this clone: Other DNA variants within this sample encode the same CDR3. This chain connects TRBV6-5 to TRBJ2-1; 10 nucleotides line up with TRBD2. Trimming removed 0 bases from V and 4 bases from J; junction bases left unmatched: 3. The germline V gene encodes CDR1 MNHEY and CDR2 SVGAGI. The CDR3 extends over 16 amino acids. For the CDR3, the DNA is TGTGCCAGCAGTTACTCTACTAGCGGGATGTACAATGAGCAGTTCTTC. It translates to CASSYSTSGMYNEQFF.

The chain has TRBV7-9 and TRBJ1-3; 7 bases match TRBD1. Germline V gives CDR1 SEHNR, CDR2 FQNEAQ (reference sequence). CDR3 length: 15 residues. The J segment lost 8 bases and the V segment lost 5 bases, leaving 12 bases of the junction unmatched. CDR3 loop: CASSLSGTDGDTIYF. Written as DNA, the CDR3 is TGTGCCAGCAGCCTTTCCGGGACAGATGGCGACACCATATATTTT.

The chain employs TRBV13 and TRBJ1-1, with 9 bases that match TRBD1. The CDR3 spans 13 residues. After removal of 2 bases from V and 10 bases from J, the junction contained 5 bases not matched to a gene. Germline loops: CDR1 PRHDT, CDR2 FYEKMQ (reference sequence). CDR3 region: CASSLKDRGGAFF. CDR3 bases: TGTGCCAGCAGCTTAAAGGACAGGGGAGGAGCTTTCTTT.

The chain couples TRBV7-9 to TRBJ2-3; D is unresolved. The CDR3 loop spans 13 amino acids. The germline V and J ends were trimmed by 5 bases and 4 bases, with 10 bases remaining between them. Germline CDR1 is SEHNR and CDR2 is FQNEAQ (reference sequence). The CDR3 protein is CASSDLRADTQYF. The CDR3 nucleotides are TGTGCCAGCAGCGACCTTCGGGCAGATACGCAGTATTTT. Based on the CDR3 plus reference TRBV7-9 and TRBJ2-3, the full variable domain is DTGVSQNPRHKITKRGQNVTFRCDPISEHNRLYWYRQTLGQGPEFLTYFQNEAQLEKSRLLSDRFSAERPKGSFSTLEIQRTEQGDSAMYLCASSDLRADTQYFGPGTRLTVL.

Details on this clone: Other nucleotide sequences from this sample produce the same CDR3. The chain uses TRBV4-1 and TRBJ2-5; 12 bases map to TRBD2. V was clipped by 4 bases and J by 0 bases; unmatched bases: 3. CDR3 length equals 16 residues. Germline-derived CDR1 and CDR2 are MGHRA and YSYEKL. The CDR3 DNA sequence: TGCGCCAGCAGCCCTCGGACTAGCGGGGACCAAGAGACCCAGTACTTC. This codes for CASSPRTSGDQETQYF.

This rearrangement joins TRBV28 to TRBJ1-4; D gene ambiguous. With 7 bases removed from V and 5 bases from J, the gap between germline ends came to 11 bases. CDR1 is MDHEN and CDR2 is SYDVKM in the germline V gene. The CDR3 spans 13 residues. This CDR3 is CASTETGNEKLFF. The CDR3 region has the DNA TGTGCCAGCACCGAGACGGGGAATGAAAAACTGTTTTTT.

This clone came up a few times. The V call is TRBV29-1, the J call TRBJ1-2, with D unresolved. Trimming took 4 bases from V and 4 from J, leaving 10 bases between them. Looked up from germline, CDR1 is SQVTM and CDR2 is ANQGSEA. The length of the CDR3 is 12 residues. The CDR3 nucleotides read TGCAGCGTTGCGTCCGGGATCTATGGCTACACCTTC. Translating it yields CSVASGIYGYTF. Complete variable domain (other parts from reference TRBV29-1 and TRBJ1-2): SAVISQKPSRDICQRGTSLTIQCQVDSQVTMMFWYRQQPGQSLTLIATANQGSEATYESGFVIDKFPISRPNLTFSTLTVSNMSPEDSSIYLCSVASGIYGYTFGSGTRLTVV.

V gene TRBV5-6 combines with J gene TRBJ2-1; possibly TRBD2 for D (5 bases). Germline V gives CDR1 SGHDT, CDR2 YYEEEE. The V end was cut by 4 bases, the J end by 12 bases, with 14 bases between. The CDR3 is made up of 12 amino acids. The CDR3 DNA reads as TGTGCCAGCAGCCGGGGATTAGAAGTGCAGTTCTTC. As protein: CASSRGLEVQFF.

The CDR3 region has the DNA TGTGCCAGCATTCACAGGAGGAGCTCCTACGAGCAGTACTTC. It translates to CASIHRRSSYEQYF. The chain employs TRBV6-5 and TRBJ2-7, with D perhaps assigned TRBD1 or TRBD2 (5 bases each). Trimming took off 7 bases at V and 0 bases at J, with 13 bases between the two ends. The germline CDR1 and CDR2 sequences are MNHEY and SVGAGI. The CDR3 contains 14 residues.

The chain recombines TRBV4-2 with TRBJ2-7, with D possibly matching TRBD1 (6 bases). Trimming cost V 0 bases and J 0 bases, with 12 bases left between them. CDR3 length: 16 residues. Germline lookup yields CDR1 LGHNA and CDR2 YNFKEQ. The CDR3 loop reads CASSQEGGTGSYEQYF. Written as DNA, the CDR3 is TGTGCCAGCAGCCAAGAAGGGGGAACGGGCTCCTACGAGCAGTACTTC.

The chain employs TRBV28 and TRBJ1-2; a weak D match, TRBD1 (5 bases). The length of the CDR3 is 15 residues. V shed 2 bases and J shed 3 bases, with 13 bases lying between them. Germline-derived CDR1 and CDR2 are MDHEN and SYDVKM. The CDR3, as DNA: TGTGCCAGCAGTTTACGAACGACAGATTACTATGGCTACACCTTC. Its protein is CASSLRTTDYYGYTF.

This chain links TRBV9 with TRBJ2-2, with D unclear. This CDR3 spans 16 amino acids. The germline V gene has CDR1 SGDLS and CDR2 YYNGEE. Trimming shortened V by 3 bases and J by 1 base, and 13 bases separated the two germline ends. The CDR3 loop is CASSGNSLLNTGELFF. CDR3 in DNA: TGTGCCAGCAGCGGTAACAGTCTTTTGAACACCGGGGAGCTGTTTTTT.

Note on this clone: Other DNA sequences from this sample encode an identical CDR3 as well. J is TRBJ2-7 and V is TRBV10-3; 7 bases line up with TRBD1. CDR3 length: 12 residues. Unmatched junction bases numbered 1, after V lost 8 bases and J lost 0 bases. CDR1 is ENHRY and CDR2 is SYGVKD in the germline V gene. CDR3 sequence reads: CAIGDSSYEQYF. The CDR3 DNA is TGTGCCATCGGGGACAGCTCCTACGAGCAGTACTTC.

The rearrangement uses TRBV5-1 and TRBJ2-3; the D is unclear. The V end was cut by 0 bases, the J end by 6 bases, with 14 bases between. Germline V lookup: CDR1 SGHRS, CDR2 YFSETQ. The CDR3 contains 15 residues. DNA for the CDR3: TGCGCCAGCAGCTTGGGTCTTAGTACGTCGGATACGCAGTATTTT. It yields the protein CASSLGLSTSDTQYF.